Shown below are 18 T cell receptor beta chains from a single sample sequenced in a study of pediatric ulcerative colitis. One to two pinch biopsies were taken from the rectum during colonoscopy. Sequencing used immunoSEQ multiplex PCR; TCRdb keeps in-frame clones, though not all of them. The table records more than 15,000 clones, around 70% of them present only once. The sequenced sample was gut tissue. The receptors were gathered from a girl between 5 and 17 years old with moderate ulcerative colitis.

A note on this clone: Other DNA sequences in the sample encode the same CDR3. The chain links TRBV5-1 to TRBJ2-5, with D unresolved. Trimming removed 4 bases from V and 1 base from J, with 2 bases in between. Germline-derived CDR1 and CDR2 are SGHRS and YFSETQ. The length of the CDR3 is 11 residues. CDR3 coding DNA: TGCGCCAGCAGCCTCCAAGAGACCCAGTACTTC. Protein product: CASSLQETQYF.

V usage is TRBV6-5 and J usage is TRBJ1-6; D remains ambiguous. This CDR3 contains 13 residues. Trimming took 6 bases from V and 9 from J, leaving 12 bases between them. Per the germline V gene, CDR1 is MNHEY and CDR2 is SVGAGI. CDR3 amino acids: CASRRDFSSPLHF. The CDR3 DNA sequence: TGTGCCAGCAGACGAGACTTCTCTTCACCCCTCCACTTT.

The chain is built from TRBV29-1 and TRBJ2-3, with D perhaps assigned TRBD1 or TRBD2 (5 bases each). The CDR3 contains 14 residues. The germline V and J ends were trimmed by 6 bases and 4 bases, with 17 bases remaining between them. Germline CDR1 SQVTM, CDR2 ANQGSEA. The CDR3 DNA reads TGCAGCGTCGAGGAAAACTGGGGGTCAGATACGCAGTATTTT. Translation: CSVEENWGSDTQYF.

The chain recombines TRBV4-1 with TRBJ2-1; 7 nucleotides match TRBD2. The length of the CDR3 is 15 residues. CDR1 is MGHRA and CDR2 is YSYEKL in the germline V gene. The V gene end was trimmed by 0 bases and the J gene end by 5 bases; junction bases not matched to a gene: 4. CDR3: CASSQDLLADNEQFF. DNA of the CDR3: TGCGCCAGCAGCCAAGATCTTCTAGCGGACAATGAGCAGTTCTTC.

This clone has just a few counts. This sequence joins TRBV6-5 and TRBJ2-1, with TRBD2 matching over 7 bases. Germline CDR1 MNHEY, CDR2 SVGAGI. The CDR3 is 15 residues long. V trimming: 1 base; J trimming: 8 bases; junction bases outside the gene matches: 8. The CDR3 sequence is CASSYLGGGGYEQFF. The CDR3 DNA follows: TGTGCCAGCAGTTACTTAGGCGGGGGTGGCTATGAGCAGTTCTTC.

The chain links TRBV29-1 to TRBJ1-2, with TRBD1 as a possible D gene (6 bases). Trimming pared 6 bases from V and 10 bases from J, leaving 15 bases between. The CDR3 loop spans 11 amino acids. Germline V lookup: CDR1 SQVTM, CDR2 ANQGSEA. The CDR3 loop is CSVLRGGYYTF. Here the CDR3 DNA reads TGCAGCGTCCTAAGGGGGGGGTACTACACCTTC.

CDR3 sequence reads: CASSEARGTGGRTEAFF. The DNA of the CDR3 is TGTGCCAGCAGTGAAGCGAGGGGGACAGGGGGCAGGACTGAAGCTTTCTTT. This chain uses TRBV6-1 with TRBJ1-1, with 12 bases that match TRBD1. CDR1 is MNHNS, CDR2 SASEGT, per germline. The CDR3 has 17 amino acids. V trimming: 0 bases; J trimming: 5 bases; junction bases outside the gene matches: 7.

The chain recombines TRBV19 with TRBJ1-5; TRBD1 aligns across 10 bases. The germline V gene encodes CDR1 LNHDA and CDR2 SQIVND (reference sequence). The length of the CDR3 is 13 residues. V lost 6 bases to trimming and J lost 6 bases; unmatched junction nucleotides: 2. For the CDR3, the DNA is TGTGCCAGTAGAGGACAGGGGGGTCAGCCCCAGCATTTT. It specifies CASRGQGGQPQHF.

CDR3 residues: CAWDNSRYGDNEQFF. CDR3 nucleotide sequence: TGTGCCTGGGACAACTCTAGGTATGGTGACAATGAGCAGTTCTTC. The chain links TRBV30 to TRBJ2-1; D call uncertain. V was shortened by 5 bases and J by 5 bases, with 19 bases between the two germline ends. The germline CDR1 and CDR2 sequences are GTSNPN and SVGIG (reference sequence). The CDR3 has 15 amino acids.

The rearrangement uses TRBV30 and TRBJ2-7, with D possibly being TRBD1 or TRBD2 (6 bases each). Germline CDR1 GTSNPN, CDR2 SVGIG (reference sequence). CDR3 length: 13 amino acids. V shed 0 bases and J shed 6 bases, with 12 bases lying between them. CDR3 bases: TGTGCCTGGAGTGTACAAGGGGGGCTCGAGCAGTACTTC. Protein sequence: CAWSVQGGLEQYF.

V and J are TRBV2 and TRBJ1-4, with D possibly matching TRBD1 (6 bases). Trimming removed 1 base at V and 7 bases at J, with 13 bases between. The length of the CDR3 is 15 residues. Germline V CDR1 and CDR2: SNHLY, FYNNEI. The DNA for the CDR3 is TGTGCCAGCAGTGAAGTCGGGACAAGATCTGAAAAACTGTTTTTT. This codes for CASSEVGTRSEKLFF.

The table lists this clone with a few counts. The V call is TRBV6-1, the J call TRBJ2-7; TRBD2 is a possible D gene (6 bases). There are 15 residues in the CDR3. Germline-derived CDR1 and CDR2 are MNHNS and SASEGT. V was pared by 2 bases and J by 0 bases, with 11 bases between. The chain's CDR3 is CASSESPSASYEQYF. In nucleotides, the CDR3 is TGTGCCAGCAGTGAAAGCCCTAGCGCCTCCTACGAGCAGTACTTC.

The V gene is TRBV5-6, the J gene TRBJ1-1; 8 nucleotides line up with TRBD1. The germline V gene has CDR1 SGHDT and CDR2 YYEEEE. The CDR3 is 15 residues long. V lost 0 bases to trimming and J lost 1 base; unmatched junction nucleotides: 2. This chain's CDR3 is CASSLDRGANTEAFF. CDR3 nucleotide sequence: TGTGCCAGCAGCTTGGACAGGGGGGCGAACACTGAAGCTTTCTTT.

The chain is built from TRBV7-2 and TRBJ1-2, with 12 bases aligning to TRBD1. The CDR3 runs to 15 residues. V was pared by 4 bases and J by 4 bases, with 4 bases of the junction left unmatched. Germline CDR1 SGHTA, CDR2 FQGNSA. DNA of the CDR3: TGTGCCAGCAGCTCGGGACAGGGGGCCAGCTATGGCTACACCTTC. Translating gives CASSSGQGASYGYTF.

V is TRBV16 and J is TRBJ2-7; no clear D. This CDR3 is built from 14 residues. Trimming pared 8 bases from V and 0 bases from J, leaving 14 bases between. Germline CDR1 reads KGHSY; CDR2 reads FQNENV. CDR3 in amino acids: CASAVSSSSYEQYF. In nucleotides, the CDR3 is TGTGCCAGCGCCGTATCCAGTAGCTCCTACGAGCAGTACTTC.

This chain joins TRBV6-1 and TRBJ1-2; possible D gene TRBD1, 6 bases. Germline V lookup: CDR1 MNHNS, CDR2 SASEGT. The CDR3 spans 15 residues. V lost 3 bases and J 9 bases, leaving 20 bases between the germline ends. The CDR3 region has the DNA TGTGCCAGCAGTGACGTGGCTGACAGGTCCGTTAGCTACACCTTC. Translating gives CASSDVADRSVSYTF.

This sequence joins TRBV6-1 and TRBJ2-7, with a tentative D call TRBD1 (6 bases). This CDR3 is 13 amino acids long. Trimming stripped 6 bases from V and 1 base from J, with 10 bases between. Germline-derived CDR1 and CDR2 are MNHNS and SASEGT. DNA of the CDR3: TGTGCCAGCAGAGAGACAGGTTCCTACGAGCAGTACTTC. Translating it yields CASRETGSYEQYF.

The chain links TRBV5-4 to TRBJ1-5; 7 nucleotides line up with TRBD1. CDR1 SGHNT and CDR2 YYREEE come from the germline V gene (reference sequence). CDR3 length: 15 amino acids. Trimming removed 1 base from V and 2 bases from J; junction bases left unmatched: 3. As DNA, the CDR3 is TGTGCCAGCAGCTTGACAGGGGCTGGCAATCAGCCCCAGCATTTT. Translating it yields CASSLTGAGNQPQHF. The full variable domain, completed using reference TRBV5-4 and TRBJ1-5, is ETGVTQSPTHLIKTRGQQVTLRCSSQSGHNTVSWYQQALGQGPQFIFQYYREEENGRGNFPPRFSGLQFPNYSSELNVNALELDDSALYLCASSLTGAGNQPQHFGDGTRLSIL.